The TCR beta chain described here comes from a study of shared clonotypes between healthy human individuals. As handled by the study authors: Because ImmunoSEQ provided only junction sequences with no quality scores, the filtering differed. Method: immunoSEQ multiplex PCR; TCRdb's copy keeps in-frame clones and lacks some. The DNA gave D and trimming, while V, J and clone size come from that table. The sample records 1,500,000 or so clones, around 95% being singletons. Remarks on this clone: Its target is unknown.

Notes on the study in general: Between a few donors, naive CD4 clonotypes were shared at a level of around 4.9%. It was the non-shared clonotypes that had lower generation probabilities than clonotypes shared by all four donors.

The CDR3 loop spans 17 amino acids. V lost 5 bases, J lost 0 bases, and 12 bases stayed unmatched. The germline gives CDR1 GTSNPN, CDR2 SVGIG (reference sequence). A split of CD4+ cells into CD45RA+ naive and CD45RA-negative memory subsets was performed. This chain links TRBV30 with TRBJ1-1; 10 bases map to TRBD1. Sequencing was done on a sample of naive CD4+ T cells sorted from blood. Subset described: CD45RA+ positively selected. This clonotype was obtained from a man younger than 40 in good health. In nucleotides, the CDR3 is TGTGCCTGGTTAAACTCCGGGACAGGGGCAATGAACACTGAAGCTTTCTTT. The encoded protein is CAWLNSGTGAMNTEAFF.